These T cell receptor beta chains were read from a single sample in a study of blood T cells in healthy people across ages. TCRdb independently ran MiXCR on the 5' RACE reads; one entry per CDR3 protein. This repertoire shows roughly 1.9 million distinct CDR3 sequences, approximately 39% found once; its top ten account for 23%. The sequenced material came from blood. These receptors were obtained from a human donor in good health. CDR3s include the opening cysteine and the closing phenylalanine or tryptophan. A D gene is named only where the DNA matches it firmly. Size tells how often a clone was seen (once, few, many) or the class of an expanded clone, and some rows leave it out.

j_call	clone_size	d_call	v_call	cdr3_aa	cdr3_nt
TRBJ1-4	few	TRBD1	TRBV29-1	CSGGTASREKLFF	TGCAGCGGAGGGACAGCCTCGCGTGAAAAACTGTTTTTT
TRBJ2-7	-	TRBD1	TRBV7-2	CASSPGQGNVYEQYF	TGTGCCAGCAGCCCCGGACAGGGAAACGTCTACGAGCAGTACTTC
TRBJ1-6	few	-	TRBV3-1	CASSQAGGHSPLHF	TGTGCCAGCAGCCAAGCAGGTGGGCATTCACCCCTCCACTTT
TRBJ1-1	-	TRBD1	TRBV5-1	CASSTLQGANTEAFF	TGCGCCAGCAGCACCCTACAGGGGGCTAACACTGAAGCTTTCTTT
TRBJ2-7	few	TRBD2	TRBV5-5	CASSLKGGGTYEQYF	TGTGCCAGCAGCTTGAAGGGCGGGGGGACCTACGAGCAGTACTTC
TRBJ2-5	-	-	TRBV7-9	CASSLGVAGLTEETQYF	TGTGCCAGCAGCTTAGGGGTTGCTGGCTTAACAGAAGAGACCCAGTACTTC
TRBJ2-6	few	-	TRBV6-5	CASSRMVSGANVLTF	TGTGCCAGCAGCCGGATGGTCTCTGGAGCCAACGTCCTGACTTTC
TRBJ2-5	once	-	TRBV20-1	CSARDWGRRGPETQYF	TGCAGTGCTAGAGATTGGGGGCGGAGGGGCCCAGAGACCCAGTACTTC
TRBJ1-3	-	TRBD1	TRBV12-3/TRBV12-4	CAGSKRQGLSGNTIYF	TGTGCCGGCTCCAAAAGACAGGGACTCTCTGGAAACACCATATATTTT
TRBJ2-5	-	-	TRBV6-2/TRBV6-3	CASNAGGGVETQYF	TGTGCCAGCAACGCGGGTGGAGGCGTGGAGACCCAGTACTTC
TRBJ1-5	few	-	TRBV20-1	CSASGQWDQPQHF	TGCAGTGCTAGTGGGCAGTGGGATCAGCCCCAGCATTTT
TRBJ2-1	-	-	TRBV7-2	CASTKSNDHEQFF	TGTGCCAGCACCAAATCAAACGATCATGAGCAGTTCTTC
TRBJ2-5	few	-	TRBV7-2	CASSLNAGTQYF	TGTGCCAGCAGCTTAAACGCTGGGACCCAGTACTTC
TRBJ2-7	few	TRBD1	TRBV12-3/TRBV12-4	CASSWTGDTYEQYF	TGTGCCAGCAGTTGGACAGGGGACACCTACGAGCAGTACTTC
TRBJ1-2	-	-	TRBV7-2	CASSPSDRNYGYTF	TGTGCCAGCAGCCCCTCGGACAGAAACTATGGCTACACCTTC
TRBJ2-7	-	TRBD1	TRBV3-1	CASGLTGNFAYEQYF	TGTGCCAGCGGCCTGACAGGGAACTTCGCCTACGAGCAGTACTTC
TRBJ2-7	few	-	TRBV29-1	CSVVWQRSSYEQYF	TGCAGCGTTGTCTGGCAGAGGAGCTCCTACGAGCAGTACTTC
TRBJ2-7	few	-	TRBV4-2	CASSPPNHEQYF	TGTGCCAGCAGCCCTCCTAACCACGAGCAGTACTTC
TRBJ2-7	few	TRBD2	TRBV19	CASTEYPSGGAYEDEQYF	TGTGCCAGTACCGAATATCCTAGCGGGGGGGCCTATGAGGACGAGCAGTACTTC
TRBJ2-2	many	TRBD1	TRBV11-2	CASSRQGPGELFF	TGTGCCAGCAGCAGACAGGGACCCGGGGAGCTGTTTTTT
TRBJ2-7	few	TRBD1	TRBV10-3	CAISESGQVYEQYF	TGTGCCATCAGTGAGTCGGGACAGGTCTACGAGCAGTACTTC
TRBJ1-2	-	-	TRBV2	CASSELDYGGYTF	TGTGCCAGCAGTGAATTGGACTATGGGGGCTACACCTTC
TRBJ2-5	-	-	TRBV7-9	CASSPRGLAGEQETQYF	TGTGCCAGCAGCCCCAGGGGGCTAGCGGGTGAACAAGAGACCCAGTACTTC
TRBJ2-7	-	-	TRBV28	CASSSRSWDDSYEQYF	TGTGCCAGCAGTTCTCGTTCTTGGGATGATTCCTACGAGCAGTACTTC
TRBJ2-7	-	TRBD1	TRBV6-5	CASSPRDSIEQYF	TGTGCCAGCAGCCCCCGGGACAGTATCGAGCAGTACTTC
TRBJ2-1	-	-	TRBV7-9	CASSFWTVTGNEQFF	TGTGCCAGCAGCTTTTGGACCGTGACGGGCAATGAGCAGTTCTTC
TRBJ1-4	-	-	TRBV7-2	CASSLKWGMELFF	TGTGCCAGCAGCTTAAAATGGGGTATGGAACTGTTTTTT
TRBJ2-5	-	TRBD2	TRBV3-1	CASSQGLAGGAEETQYF	TGTGCCAGCAGCCAAGGACTAGCGGGGGGGGCGGAAGAGACCCAGTACTTC
TRBJ2-7	-	TRBD1	TRBV4-3	CASSPAQTGTYEQYF	TGCGCCAGCAGCCCCGCACAGACAGGGACCTACGAGCAGTACTTC
TRBJ2-1	once	TRBD1	TRBV29-1	CSVLQGYEQFF	TGCAGCGTTCTACAGGGGTACGAGCAGTTCTTC
TRBJ2-2	-	TRBD2	TRBV5-6	CASSLGLAGWSGELFF	TGTGCCAGCAGCTTGGGACTAGCGGGGTGGTCCGGGGAGCTGTTTTTT
TRBJ1-3	once	-	TRBV18	CASSPSTAQGPSGNTIYF	TGTGCCAGCTCACCCTCAACCGCACAGGGACCCTCTGGAAACACCATATATTTT
TRBJ2-1	few	-	TRBV29-1	CSVEARDSYNEQFF	TGCAGCGTTGAGGCGAGGGACTCCTACAATGAGCAGTTCTTC
TRBJ2-7	-	-	TRBV20-1	CSASRAGGEQYF	TGCAGTGCTAGCAGGGCAGGAGGCGAGCAGTACTTC
TRBJ1-5	many	TRBD1	TRBV4-1	CASSRQGADQPQHF	TGCGCCAGCAGCCGACAGGGGGCCGATCAGCCCCAGCATTTT
TRBJ2-2	-	-	TRBV2	CASSDDRNTGELFF	TGTGCCAGCAGTGATGACAGAAACACCGGGGAGCTGTTTTTT
TRBJ2-2	-	-	TRBV6-2/TRBV6-3	CASSYLTVGSTGELFF	TGTGCCAGCAGTTACTTAACTGTAGGGTCGACCGGGGAGCTGTTTTTT
TRBJ1-2	-	TRBD1	TRBV12-3/TRBV12-4	CASRGTGSDLGYTF	TGTGCCAGCCGAGGGACAGGGAGTGATCTTGGCTACACCTTC
TRBJ1-2	few	-	TRBV4-3	CASSQDEQVFYGYTF	TGCGCCAGCAGCCAAGATGAGCAAGTTTTCTATGGCTACACCTTC
TRBJ2-3	few	-	TRBV4-3	CASSQDPEDVTDTQYF	TGCGCCAGCAGCCAAGACCCAGAGGACGTCACAGATACGCAGTATTTT
TRBJ1-2	once	-	TRBV7-2	CASSSSIEIQSPRYGYTF	TGTGCCAGCAGCTCCTCCATCGAAATACAGAGCCCCAGGTATGGCTACACCTTC
TRBJ2-3	-	TRBD2	TRBV9	CASSVEPAGGNAQYF	TGTGCCAGCAGCGTAGAACCGGCGGGGGGCAATGCGCAGTATTTT
TRBJ1-2	-	-	TRBV29-1	CSVRENGYTF	TGCAGCGTTCGCGAAAATGGCTACACCTTC
TRBJ2-5	-	TRBD1	TRBV29-1	CSVVGTGFDVEGKETQYF	TGCAGCGTTGTTGGGACAGGGTTTGACGTAGAGGGGAAAGAGACCCAGTACTTC
TRBJ2-3	-	-	TRBV6-5	CVTREASDTQYF	TGTGTCACAAGGGAAGCGTCAGATACGCAGTATTTT
TRBJ1-2	-	TRBD1	TRBV29-1	CSVVFGTGRRTGGYTF	TGCAGCGTTGTATTTGGGACAGGGCGTAGGACGGGTGGCTACACCTTC
TRBJ1-3	-	-	TRBV25-1	CASSEWGGTGNTIYF	TGTGCCAGCAGTGAATGGGGGGGAACTGGAAACACCATATATTTT
TRBJ2-1	-	TRBD2	TRBV6-2/TRBV6-3	CASSPPGLAGKFSHNEQFF	TGTGCCAGCAGCCCCCCGGGACTAGCGGGGAAGTTTTCCCACAATGAGCAGTTCTTC
TRBJ1-5	-	TRBD1	TRBV24-1	CATSPRGQGNQPQHF	TGTGCCACCAGTCCCAGAGGACAGGGCAATCAGCCCCAGCATTTT
TRBJ2-7	-	-	TRBV6-2/TRBV6-3	CASSYQTVGEQYF	TGTGCCAGCAGTTACCAGACAGTAGGCGAGCAGTACTTC
TRBJ1-5	-	-	TRBV7-6	CASSLVPGADQPQHF	TGTGCCAGCAGCTTAGTCCCAGGGGCCGATCAGCCCCAGCATTTT
TRBJ2-5	-	-	TRBV7-6	CASSAIIGPETQYF	TGTGCCAGCAGCGCGATAATCGGGCCAGAGACCCAGTACTTC
TRBJ1-2	-	-	TRBV5-5	CASSPQAQGRGYTF	TGTGCCAGCAGTCCACAGGCACAGGGTAGGGGCTACACCTTC
TRBJ2-1	few	-	TRBV5-1	CASSATGGVYNEQFF	TGCGCCAGCAGCGCAACAGGGGGGGTCTACAATGAGCAGTTCTTC
TRBJ1-2	-	-	TRBV29-1	CSVIQGENYGYTF	TGCAGCGTCATCCAAGGGGAGAACTATGGCTACACCTTC
TRBJ2-5	-	TRBD2	TRBV6-5	CASSYSLAGGHGTQYF	TGTGCCAGCAGTTACTCGCTAGCGGGGGGTCACGGGACCCAGTACTTC